The T cell receptor (beta chain) under discussion was sequenced for a study of blood T cells in healthy people across ages. Next came a second PCR, run for roughly 7 to 12 cycles, which used a sample-barcoded 5' primer along with a J-beta primer mix. From the 5' RACE reads, TCRdb called clonotypes with MiXCR, one entry per CDR3 protein. This sample carries approximately 400,000 distinct CDR3 sequences, roughly half of them seen once, and the ten largest clones take roughly 51%. Study outcomes and limitations: Diversity was higher, and naive CD4+ cells more numerous, in long-lived donors than in aged donors.

A word on this clonotype: Antigen: not known. This may be a read error: a much more frequent sequence differs by one nucleotide.

This CDR3 has 12 residues. Looked up from germline, CDR1 is DFQATT and CDR2 is SNEGSKA (reference sequence). The sample taken for sequencing was blood. The TCR was taken from a man between 60 and 75 years old in good health. The chain uses TRBV20-1 and TRBJ2-1, with D tentatively TRBD2 (6 bases). TRBJ2-7 explains the end of the DNA better; the J call may be wrong. The DNA of the CDR3 is TGCAGGGCTAGATTGGGGACTGGCGAGCAGTACTTC. Translating gives CRARLGTGEQYF.